This T cell receptor (beta chain) was sequenced in a study of blood T cell repertoires in COVID-19. Turning to the study itself: From T cells, B-cell-depleted T cells, or PBMCs came the material, which was cDNA or gDNA.

In the study's own analysis: Nucleated cell counts were estimated from reference gene primer amplification. The repertoire was sequenced with immunoSEQ multiplex PCR; TCRdb's copy has only in-frame clones and lacks some. V and J calls and clone size are as listed in that table; D and trimming were resolved from the DNA. The sample has fewer than 200,000 clones, around 80% seen once. The CDR3 is made up of 16 amino acids. The germline gives CDR1 LGHDT, CDR2 YNNKEL (reference sequence). V was pared by 5 bases and J by 6 bases, with 9 bases of the junction left unmatched. The chain links TRBV3-1 (or the pseudogene TRBV3-2) to TRBJ2-1, with 11 bases fitting TRBD2. Sequencing was performed on PBMCs or T cells enriched from blood (not recorded which). This clonotype originated in a woman aged 45-59 years who had recovered from COVID-19. CDR3 sequence (DNA): TGTGCCAGCAGCTCCTCCTCCGGGACTAGCGGCAATGAGCAGTTCTTC. Its translation: CASSSSSGTSGNEQFF.